This T cell receptor (beta chain) was sequenced during a study of cytotoxic CD8 clonotypes in ibrutinib-treated CLL. Overall study: Patients gave response samples after a median about eleven months of treatment, range 6 to 36. Among the samples, the mean was around 260,000 productive templates and some 94,000 productive rearrangements.

Data came from immunoSEQ multiplex PCR; TCRdb stores just in-frame clones and leaves some out. Here the sample spans hundreds of thousands of clones, 70% being singletons. This clone was observed a handful of times. Its antigen is not identified. The CDR3 is made up of 12 amino acids. Deletions cut 3 bases from V and 6 bases from J, with 6 bases between. The germline V gene has CDR1 MDHEN and CDR2 SYDVKM. Study-level findings and limits: Sustained-remission and progressing patients had different sampling times. Against age-matched healthy donors, baseline clonality ran higher and tracked circulating CD8+ T-cell counts.

The sequence was obtained from a human donor with chronic lymphocytic leukemia. J is TRBJ2-1 and V is TRBV28; D gene uncertain. The starting material was PBMCs, obtained after 24 months of ibrutinib treatment. The CDR3: CASSFMGNEQFF. Here the CDR3 DNA reads TGTGCCAGCAGTTTCATGGGCAATGAGCAGTTCTTC.